This T cell receptor (beta chain) was found in a study of blood T cell repertoires in COVID-19 (dated by TCRdb to about 2020). Regarding the study in general: The collaborator samples originated in the United States, Italy and Spain and spanned the acute and convalescent phases of COVID-19. The prospective study material was composed of cDNA or gDNA derived from T cells, B-cell-depleted T cells, or PBMCs. Deeply sampled blood TCRbeta repertoires from subjects exposed to, actively infected with, or recovered from COVID-19 were included in the dataset. The repertoires were released in a freely available public database intended as a resource for research on the immune response to SARS-CoV-2. Samples were obtained from the ongoing ImmuneRACE study (first 160 participants) and from approximately 1,200 subjects provided by 6 global collaborators. Sample metadata almost always included a de-identified subject ID, COVID-19 status, age in years and sex. Where available, HLA class I and class II types were taken from metadata supplied by the sample provider and were not determined by assay-based typing. What the authors observed across the whole study: The quantity of clinical and demographic metadata differed by source and by participant and was supplied without curation.

TCRbeta CDR3 regions were amplified from genomic DNA by means of the immunoSEQ Assay, a bias-controlled multiplex PCR. The authors' analysis ran thus. Nucleated cell counts per sample were estimated from amplification of reference gene primers within the assay. To quantify the absolute abundance of each unique TCRbeta CDR3 rearrangement, sequence reads were collapsed and filtered. For each sample, productive Simpson clonality was calculated as the square root of Simpson's diversity index across productive rearrangements. Drawn from immuneACCESS, this table holds only the in-frame rearrangements with V and J called that TCRdb kept. Clones are partly lost; checked studies trace under half to an unresolved V gene and leave the rest unexplained. V and J calls plus clone size are reproduced from that table; the DNA served to infer D and trimming. Here the sample has roughly 200,000 clones; about 87% occur a single time. The top ten clonotypes cover about 3% of the sample.

Points on this clone: The specificity of this receptor is unknown. Per-nucleotide qualities are absent, and no much larger clonotype sits a single base away.

Including the terminal cysteine and phenylalanine, the CDR3 comprises 15 residues. The retained sequence is limited to the CDR3, 45 bases, with the frame set at the first base. CDR1 and CDR2 (SEHNR, FQNEAQ) derive from the germline V gene (reference sequence). Between the V and J ends, shortened by 0 bases and 5 bases respectively, the junction contains 13 bases. Whole blood was collected in K2EDTA tubes by collaborating institutions according to the institutions' own protocols. For TCRbeta analysis, collaborators shipped samples in one of three forms: frozen whole blood, isolated PBMCs, or DNA extracted from either of those sample types.

The rearrangement joined TRBV7-9 to TRBJ2-5, with the D gene call left open. The specimen sequenced was peripheral blood. This clonotype was sampled from a man aged 55 to 70 with acute or convalescent COVID-19. In nucleotide form, the sequence is TGTGCCAGCAGCTTAGCCGGCCGCCACGGGGAGACCCAGTACTTC. Its protein product is CASSLAGRHGETQYF.